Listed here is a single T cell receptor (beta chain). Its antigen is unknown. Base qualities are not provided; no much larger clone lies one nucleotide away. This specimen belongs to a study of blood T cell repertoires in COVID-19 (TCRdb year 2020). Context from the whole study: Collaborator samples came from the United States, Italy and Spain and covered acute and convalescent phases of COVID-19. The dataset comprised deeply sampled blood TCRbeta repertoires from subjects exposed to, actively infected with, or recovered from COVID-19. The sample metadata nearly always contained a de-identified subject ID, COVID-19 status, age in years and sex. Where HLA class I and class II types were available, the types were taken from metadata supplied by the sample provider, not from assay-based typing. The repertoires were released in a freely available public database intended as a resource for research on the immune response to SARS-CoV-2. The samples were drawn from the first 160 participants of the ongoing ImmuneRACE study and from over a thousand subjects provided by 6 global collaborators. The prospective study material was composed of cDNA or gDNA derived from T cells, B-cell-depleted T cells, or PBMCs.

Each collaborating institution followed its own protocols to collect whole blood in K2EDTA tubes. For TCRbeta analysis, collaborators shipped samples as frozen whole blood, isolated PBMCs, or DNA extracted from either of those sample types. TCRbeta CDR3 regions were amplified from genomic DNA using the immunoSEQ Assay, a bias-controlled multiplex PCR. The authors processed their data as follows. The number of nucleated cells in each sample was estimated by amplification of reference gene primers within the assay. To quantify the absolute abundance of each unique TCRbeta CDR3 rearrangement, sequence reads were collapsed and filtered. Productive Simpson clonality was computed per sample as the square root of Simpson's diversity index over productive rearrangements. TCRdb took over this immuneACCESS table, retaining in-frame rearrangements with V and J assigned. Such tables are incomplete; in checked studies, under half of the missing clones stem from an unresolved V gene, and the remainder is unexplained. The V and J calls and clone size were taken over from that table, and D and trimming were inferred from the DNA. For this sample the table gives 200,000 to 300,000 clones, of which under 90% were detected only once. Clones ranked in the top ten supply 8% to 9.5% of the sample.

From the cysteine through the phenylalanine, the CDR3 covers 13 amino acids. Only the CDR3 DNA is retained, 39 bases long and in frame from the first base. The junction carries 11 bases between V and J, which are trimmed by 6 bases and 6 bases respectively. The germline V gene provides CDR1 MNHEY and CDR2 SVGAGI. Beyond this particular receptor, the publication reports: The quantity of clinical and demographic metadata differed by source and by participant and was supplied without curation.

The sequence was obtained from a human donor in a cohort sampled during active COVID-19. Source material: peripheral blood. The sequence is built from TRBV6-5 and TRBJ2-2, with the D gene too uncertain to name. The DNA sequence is TGTGCCAGCAGATTGGGCCGGTCCGGGGAGCTGTTTTTT. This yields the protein CASRLGRSGELFF.